This T cell receptor beta chain was profiled in a study of CD8 T cells in ankylosing spondylitis. This clonotype was seen ten or more times. Germline trimming cut 0 bases from V and 8 bases from J; bases unmatched to any gene: 17. CDR1 is LGHDT and CDR2 is YNNKEL in the germline V gene (reference sequence). The CDR3 is made up of 19 amino acids. Via MiXCR, TCRdb re-called the 5' RACE reads, giving one row per CDR3 protein. The table lists about 360,000 distinct CDR3 sequences, roughly 14% of them singletons. The sequenced sample was blood, either unsorted or a sorted T cell fraction (not recorded which). The receptor's source is a male donor with ankylosing spondylitis or in good health (not recorded which). The chain links TRBV3-1 to TRBJ2-1, with TRBD2 matching 9 bases. This CDR3 reads CASSQDRWASGARDYEQFF. The CDR3 nucleotides read TGTGCCAGCAGCCAAGATCGGTGGGCTAGCGGGGCCAGAGACTATGAGCAGTTCTTC.